This T cell receptor (beta chain) was captured in a study of T cells in Graves' hyperthyroidism and ophthalmopathy. Study in general: Any treatment followed the collection of peripheral blood at initial diagnosis.

There are a few counts of this clonotype. RNA transcripts yielded amplified TCR beta CDR3 regions. First-round RT-PCR targeting the TCR CDR3 was performed with the HTBI primer set. Via MiXCR, TCRdb re-called the multiplex PCR reads, giving one row per CDR3 protein. The sample records about 520,000 distinct CDR3 sequences, about a fifth being singletons. Uncontrolled infections, other autoimmune diseases, pregnancy or lactation led to exclusion of patients. This receptor was obtained from a man younger than 35 with Graves' hyperthyroidism. Material: blood.

This chain's CDR3 is CASSKGGEAFF. The DNA of the CDR3 is TGTGCCAGCTCCAAGGGGGGTGAAGCTTTCTTT. The chain is built from TRBV18 and TRBJ1-1, with D possibly TRBD1 on 6 matching bases. The germline CDR1 and CDR2 sequences are KGHSH and LQKENI. The CDR3 is 11 residues long. Trimming stripped 6 bases from V and 7 bases from J, with 9 bases between. The full variable domain, rest sourced from reference TRBV18 and TRBJ1-1, is NAGVMQNPRHLVRRRGQEARLRCSPMKGHSHVYWYRQLPEEGLKFMVYLQKENIIDESGMPKERFSAEFPKEGPSILRIQQVVRGDSAAYFCASSKGGEAFFGQGTRLTVV.